This T cell receptor (beta chain) was profiled in a study of blood T cell repertoires in COVID-19. Study at large: In each case, the material was cDNA or gDNA derived from T cells, B-cell-depleted T cells, or PBMCs.

V lost 9 bases and J lost 10; bases outside the gene matches: 9. The CDR3 totals 12 residues. Germline CDR1 and CDR2: MNHEY and SMNVEV (reference sequence). Authors' analysis steps: Amplifying reference gene primers gave estimates of nucleated cell counts. Profiling relied on immunoSEQ multiplex PCR, and the TCRdb table lists in-frame clones only, not all of them. From that table come the V and J calls and clone size; the DNA was used to work out D and trimming. The sample has approximately 110,000 clones; roughly 85% are singletons. Seattle participants joined during active infection and were tracked over time.

V gene TRBV27 combines with J gene TRBJ2-4; 7 bases are shared with TRBD1. The sequenced material came from peripheral blood. The clonotype originates from a woman over 75 with COVID-19, enrolled during active disease. For the CDR3, the DNA is TGTGCCAGTTGGACAGGTCCTGGAATTCAGTACTTC. Translating gives CASWTGPGIQYF.